The rows below give T cell receptor beta chains drawn from one sample of a study of blood T cell repertoires in COVID-19. Sequenced by immunoSEQ multiplex PCR; TCRdb stores in-frame clones only, minus some. The table includes 200,000 to 250,000 clones, around 89% detected once. The sample taken for sequencing was PBMCs or T cells enriched from blood (not recorded which). These receptors originate from a man aged 45-60 years who had been exposed to COVID-19. Both conserved end residues are trimmed from each CDR3. Fields, in order: CDR3 protein, V gene, J gene, D gene. The D gene is left open where the match is weak.

ASSSRTGDTGELF	TRBV5-1	TRBJ2-2	TRBD1
ASSFEVAEAF	TRBV11-2	TRBJ1-1	-
SVEFVTEVGYT	TRBV29-1	TRBJ1-2	-
ASSRGSSPNTQY	TRBV5-1	TRBJ2-3	-
ASSPRVWSLGNQPQH	TRBV28	TRBJ1-5	-
ASSRQGAGEDTQY	TRBV18	TRBJ2-3	TRBD1
ASSPRTSMNTEAF	TRBV27	TRBJ1-1	-
ASTPTSGGPRTGELF	TRBV11-2	TRBJ2-2	TRBD2
ASSAGLTQSKPQH	TRBV3-1/TRBV3-2	TRBJ1-5	-
ASSQGIPKETGEEQF	TRBV4-1	TRBJ2-1	TRBD1
ASMAGVLSYEQY	TRBV2	TRBJ2-7	-
ASSLSSGASTDTQY	TRBV5-4	TRBJ2-3	TRBD2
ASSRGQSISTDTQY	TRBV11-2	TRBJ2-3	-